The 26 T cell receptor beta chains given below trace back to one sample, sequenced in a study of monozygotic twins with inflammatory bowel disease. TCRdb reprocessed the 5' RACE reads; each CDR3 protein has one entry and no DNA is given. Its table lists over 350,000 distinct CDR3 sequences. The source material was blood. The receptors were gathered from a human donor with ulcerative colitis or Crohn's disease, or a healthy co-twin of an affected twin (not recorded which).

This rearrangement joins TRBV11-2 to TRBJ2-7. This CDR3 has 14 amino acids. Germline loops: CDR1 SGHAT, CDR2 FQNNGV. CDR3: CASSTRIVFYEQYF.

Here the CDR3 reads CSAAMASGGTTTDTQYF. The chain is built from TRBV20-1 and TRBJ2-3; with no DNA, the TCRdb D assignment of TRBD1 cannot be verified. The CDR3 spans 17 residues. Germline V gene lookup returns CDR1 DFQATT and CDR2 SNEGSKA (reference sequence).

The chain recombines TRBV5-1 with TRBJ2-3; the TCRdb D gene call, TRBD2, has no DNA to confirm it. CDR3 size: 18 residues. Germline V lookup: CDR1 SGHRS, CDR2 YFSETQ. CDR3 protein: CASSLGGLAGGYTDTQYF.

The genes are TRBV5-6 and TRBJ2-1; the TCRdb call, TRBD1, lacks DNA for checking. CDR1 SGHDT and CDR2 YYEEEE come from the germline V gene. The CDR3 consists of 16 residues. The CDR3 loop reads CASSKKLDRKYNEQFF. Together with reference TRBV5-6 and TRBJ2-1, the CDR3 gives the full variable domain: DAGVTQSPTHLIKTRGQQVTLRCSPKSGHDTVSWYQQALGQGPQFIFQYYEEEERQRGNFPDRFSGHQFPNYSSELNVNALLLGDSALYLCASSKKLDRKYNEQFFGPGTRLTVL.

The chain has TRBV3-1 and TRBJ1-1; TCRdb gives TRBD1 as the D gene, but with no DNA this cannot be confirmed. The CDR3 runs 15 residues. CDR1 is LGHDT, CDR2 YNNKEL, per germline (reference sequence). CDR3 in amino acids: CASSHRTVRNTEAFF.

V is TRBV24-1 and J is TRBJ2-5; TCRdb proposes TRBD1, but this gene call is untestable without DNA. This CDR3 has 17 amino acids. Germline assignment: CDR1 KGHDR and CDR2 SFDVKD. This CDR3 reads CATSDGGTGNRGETQYF.

CDR3 sequence: CASSPIRTGGYNEQFF. V gene TRBV28 combines with J gene TRBJ2-1; TCRdb gives TRBD1 as the D gene, but with no DNA this cannot be confirmed. The CDR3 spans 16 residues. Germline CDR1 MDHEN, CDR2 SYDVKM.

Here the CDR3 reads CATSDLERATGELFF. This chain joins TRBV24-1 and TRBJ2-2. The germline gives CDR1 KGHDR, CDR2 SFDVKD. The CDR3 consists of 15 residues.

V usage is TRBV18 and J usage is TRBJ2-5. This CDR3 is built from 13 residues. The germline CDR1 and CDR2 sequences are KGHSH and LQKENI. Here the CDR3 reads CASSPDGRETQYF.

The genes are TRBV7-8 and TRBJ2-3. CDR1 is SGHVS, CDR2 FQNEAQ, per germline. The CDR3 contains 18 residues. CDR3 residues: CASSLESPAILYTDTQYF.

The V and J genes are TRBV3-1 and TRBJ1-2; TCRdb's D gene call, TRBD1, goes unchecked for lack of DNA. The CDR3 has 14 residues. The germline V gene has CDR1 LGHDT and CDR2 YNNKEL (reference sequence). The CDR3 sequence: CASSPPGRNYGYTF. The full variable domain, rest sourced from reference TRBV3-1 and TRBJ1-2, is DTAVSQTPKYLVTQMGNDKSIKCEQNLGHDTMYWYKQDSKKFLKIMFSYNNKELIINETVPNRFSPKSPDKAHLNLHINSLELGDSAVYFCASSPPGRNYGYTFGSGTRLTVV.

J is TRBJ1-6 and V is TRBV7-9; TCRdb's D call of TRBD1 is untestable without DNA. CDR3 length equals 16 residues. The germline V gene has CDR1 SEHNR and CDR2 FQNEAQ (reference sequence). CDR3 amino acids: CASSLAAGGDGSPLHF.

V usage is TRBV6-2 or TRBV6-3 and J usage is TRBJ2-1. This CDR3 is 13 amino acids long. Germline CDR1 MNHEY, CDR2 SVGEGT. CDR3 amino acids: CASSYPPHNEQFF.

The chain carries TRBV4-3 and TRBJ1-5; the D call of TRBD1 rests on TCRdb alone, since no DNA is present to check it. Germline CDR1 and CDR2: LGHNA and YSLEER. This CDR3 contains 15 residues. The CDR3 protein is CASSQDSRTDQPQHF.

J is TRBJ2-1 and V is TRBV20-1. CDR1 is DFQATT and CDR2 is SNEGSKA in the germline V gene (reference sequence). The CDR3 loop spans 12 amino acids. This CDR3 is CSARSDNNEQFF.

The chain couples TRBV6-2 or TRBV6-3 to TRBJ2-5. Germline V gene lookup returns CDR1 MNHEY and CDR2 SVGEGT. The CDR3 covers 13 residues. Here the CDR3 reads CASSYGFPETQYF.

J is TRBJ2-7 and V is TRBV5-1. CDR3 length: 13 residues. The V gene's germline CDR1 is SGHRS and CDR2 YFSETQ. The CDR3 is CASSLEDYYEQYF.

The gene calls are TRBV5-5 and TRBJ1-5. The germline CDR1 and CDR2 sequences are SGHKS and YYEKEE (reference sequence). This CDR3 contains 14 residues. The CDR3: CASSLSIGNQPKHF.

The chain carries TRBV27 and TRBJ1-2; lacking DNA, the TRBD1 call made by TCRdb goes unchecked. Germline lookup yields CDR1 MNHEY and CDR2 SMNVEV (reference sequence). This CDR3 is 17 amino acids long. The CDR3 is CASSLSWTGGGLWGYTF.

The J gene is TRBJ2-2, the V gene TRBV5-1; lacking DNA, the TRBD1 call made by TCRdb goes unchecked. This CDR3 region has 14 residues. CDR1 is SGHRS and CDR2 is YFSETQ in the germline V gene. CDR3 residues: CASSLGSLAGELFF. Filled out from reference TRBV5-1 and TRBJ2-2, the complete variable domain reads KAGVTQTPRYLIKTRGQQVTLSCSPISGHRSVSWYQQTPGQGLQFLFEYFSETQRNKGNFPGRFSGRQFSNSRSEMNVSTLELGDSALYLCASSLGSLAGELFFGEGSRLTVL.

V usage is TRBV11-3 and J usage is TRBJ2-5; without DNA, the TCRdb call of TRBD2 cannot be checked. This CDR3 contains 14 residues. Looked up from germline, CDR1 is SGHNT and CDR2 is YENEEA. CDR3 in amino acids: CASSFGTSRGTQYF.

The CDR3 is CSVKFSRDWRLNEQFF. The rearrangement joins TRBV20-1 to TRBJ2-1; with no DNA, the TCRdb D assignment of TRBD2 cannot be verified. CDR3 length: 16 amino acids. Germline-derived CDR1 and CDR2 are DFQATT and SNEGSKA (reference sequence).

The chain joins TRBV5-4 to TRBJ2-7; absent DNA, TCRdb's TRBD1 call cannot be checked. The CDR3 runs to 16 residues. Per the germline V gene, CDR1 is SGHNT and CDR2 is YYREEE (reference sequence). The CDR3 spells CASSLRGGTKTYEQYF.

This chain uses TRBV24-1 with TRBJ2-3; lacking DNA, the TRBD2 call made by TCRdb goes unchecked. This CDR3 contains 17 residues. Looked up from germline, CDR1 is KGHDR and CDR2 is SFDVKD. The CDR3 sequence is CATSDSGLAGKGDTQYF.

This chain connects TRBV27 to TRBJ1-2; TCRdb's D gene call, TRBD1, goes unchecked for lack of DNA. CDR1 and CDR2 from the germline V gene are MNHEY and SMNVEV (reference sequence). The CDR3 length is 15 residues. The CDR3 loop reads CASSLTGQGYGGYTF.

The V call is TRBV15, the J call TRBJ1-2; TCRdb's D call of TRBD1 is untestable without DNA. The germline gives CDR1 LNHNV, CDR2 YYDKDF (reference sequence). The CDR3 length is 14 residues. CDR3 region: CATSRADRDYGYTF.